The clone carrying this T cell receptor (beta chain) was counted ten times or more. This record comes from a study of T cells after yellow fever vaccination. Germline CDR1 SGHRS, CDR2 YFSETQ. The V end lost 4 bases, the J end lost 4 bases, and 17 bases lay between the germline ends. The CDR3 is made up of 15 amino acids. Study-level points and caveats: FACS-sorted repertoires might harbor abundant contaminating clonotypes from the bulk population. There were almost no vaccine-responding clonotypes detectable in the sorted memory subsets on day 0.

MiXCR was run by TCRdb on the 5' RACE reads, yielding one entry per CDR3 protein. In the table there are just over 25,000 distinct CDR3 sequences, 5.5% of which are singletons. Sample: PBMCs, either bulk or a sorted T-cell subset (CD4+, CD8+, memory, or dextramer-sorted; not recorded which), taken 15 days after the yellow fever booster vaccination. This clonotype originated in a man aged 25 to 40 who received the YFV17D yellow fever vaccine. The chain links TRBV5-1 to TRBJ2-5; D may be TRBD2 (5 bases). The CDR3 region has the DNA TGCGCCAGCAGCGCAACCTACCGTGAGGGAGAGACCCAGTACTTC. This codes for CASSATYREGETQYF.